This T cell receptor (beta chain) was identified in a study of response to subunit inactivated influenza vaccine. Findings and limits, study-wide: Authors suggested that a seasonal influenza vaccination recruits few new T cells each time.

A note on this clonotype: The antigen remains undetermined. The junction departs from germline at one end; a sequencing error may be responsible.

TCRdb fed the RT-PCR reads into MiXCR, producing one record per CDR3 protein. The sample lists 450,000 to 550,000 distinct CDR3 sequences, around 25% occurring once. The sequence was collected from a man aged 50-60 years who received an inactivated influenza vaccine. The source was CD4+ T cells sorted from PBMCs, collected roughly 5 days after vaccination.

The CDR3 reads CAGSQSGTVNQPQHF. CDR3 DNA sequence: TGCGCCGGCAGCCAATCTGGGACAGTCAATCAGCCCCAGCATTTT. The chain uses TRBV4-1 and TRBJ1-5; 7 bases map to TRBD1. The V gene's germline CDR1 is MGHRA and CDR2 YSYEKL. The CDR3 loop spans 15 amino acids.